This TCR beta chain was sequenced for a study of T cell repertoires in cytomegalovirus infection. Background on the study: Shared public TCR beta signatures pointed to both CMV infection and a matching HLA type. Study outcomes and limitations: Carriers of CMV plus the relevant HLA were identified by cumulative public TCR beta family frequency. The study found HLA-C-restricted CMV-specific TCR beta clonotypes dominating the ex vivo response.

TCRdb passed the reads through MiXCR, listing each CDR3 protein once. The sample gives under 300,000 distinct CDR3 sequences, 17% of which show up once; around 47% is in the top ten. This clonotype was seen a handful of times. Its specificity is unknown. This CDR3 has 14 amino acids. Trimming took off 3 bases at V and 2 bases at J, with 8 bases between the two ends. Germline assignment: CDR1 MDHEN and CDR2 SYDVKM. Sample: CD8+ T cells from PBMCs. The V and J genes are TRBV28 and TRBJ2-1; maybe TRBD2 (5 bases). The TCR comes from a human donor in good health (CMV status not recorded). Some clones in this sample may be carry-over from other donors' samples. As DNA, the CDR3 is TGTGCCAGCAGTTTCGAGGGTACCTACAATGAGCAGTTCTTC. Translation gives CASSFEGTYNEQFF.